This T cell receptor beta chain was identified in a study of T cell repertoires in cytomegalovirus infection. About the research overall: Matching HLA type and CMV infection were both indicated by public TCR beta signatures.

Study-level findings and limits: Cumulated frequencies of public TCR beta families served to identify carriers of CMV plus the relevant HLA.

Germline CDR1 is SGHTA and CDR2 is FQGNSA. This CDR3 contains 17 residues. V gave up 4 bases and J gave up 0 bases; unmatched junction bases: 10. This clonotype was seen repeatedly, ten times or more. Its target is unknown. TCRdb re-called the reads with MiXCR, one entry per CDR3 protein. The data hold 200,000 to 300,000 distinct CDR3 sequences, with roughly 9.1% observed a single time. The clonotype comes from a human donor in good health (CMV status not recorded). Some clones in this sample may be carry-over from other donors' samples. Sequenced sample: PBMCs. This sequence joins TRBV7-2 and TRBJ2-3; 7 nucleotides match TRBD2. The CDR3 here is CASSSSGGGRSTDTQYF. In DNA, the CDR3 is TGTGCCAGCAGCTCGTCTGGCGGGGGACGGAGCACAGATACGCAGTATTTT.